The clone carrying this T cell receptor beta chain has a count of ten or more. Its antigen remains unidentified. The CDR3 spans 16 residues. V lost 5 bases and J lost 6, with 22 bases in between. The germline CDR1 and CDR2 sequences are MNHNS and SASEGT. TCR beta CDR3 sequences were amplified from RNA transcripts. The HTBI primer set served for first-round RT-PCR of the TCR CDR3. TCRdb itself ran the multiplex PCR reads through MiXCR, one entry per CDR3 protein. The table has about 690,000 distinct CDR3 sequences, around 15% seen once. The data stem from a study of T cells in Graves' hyperthyroidism and ophthalmopathy. As for the study in general: Blood from the periphery was taken at initial diagnosis, before any treatment. Study results and limitations: Ophthalmopathy cases were set apart from stable hyperthyroidism by a 13 V-J model. Most expanded thyroid clonotypes above 0.001 also appeared in blood.

Sequencing was performed on blood. The chain combines TRBV6-1 with TRBJ1-1; no clear D. The TCR originated in a man aged 50-59 years with Graves' hyperthyroidism. The CDR3 region has the DNA TGTGCCAGCAGTTACAGACAACAGCTAAACGGTGCTGAAGCTTTCTTT. As protein: CASSYRQQLNGAEAFF.